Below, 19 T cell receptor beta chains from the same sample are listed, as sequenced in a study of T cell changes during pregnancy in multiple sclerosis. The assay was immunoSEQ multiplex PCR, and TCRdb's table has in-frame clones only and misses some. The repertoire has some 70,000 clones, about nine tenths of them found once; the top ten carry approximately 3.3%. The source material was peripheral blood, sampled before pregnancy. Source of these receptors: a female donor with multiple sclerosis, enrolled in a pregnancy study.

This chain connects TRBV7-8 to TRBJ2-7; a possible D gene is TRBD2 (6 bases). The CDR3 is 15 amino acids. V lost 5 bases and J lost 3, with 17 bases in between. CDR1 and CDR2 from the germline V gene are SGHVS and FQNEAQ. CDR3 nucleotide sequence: TGTGCCAGCAGCCCTGGGTCTGGCGGGGACTACGAGCAGTACTTC. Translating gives CASSPGSGGDYEQYF.

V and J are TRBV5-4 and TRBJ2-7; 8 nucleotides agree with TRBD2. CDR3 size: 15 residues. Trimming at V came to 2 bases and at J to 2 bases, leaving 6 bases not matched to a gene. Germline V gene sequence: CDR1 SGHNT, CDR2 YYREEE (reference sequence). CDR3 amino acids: CASSFGLAGAYEQYF. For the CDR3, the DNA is TGTGCCAGCAGCTTTGGGCTAGCGGGCGCCTACGAGCAGTACTTC. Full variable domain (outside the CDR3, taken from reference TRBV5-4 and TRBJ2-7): ETGVTQSPTHLIKTRGQQVTLRCSSQSGHNTVSWYQQALGQGPQFIFQYYREEENGRGNFPPRFSGLQFPNYSSELNVNALELDDSALYLCASSFGLAGAYEQYFGPGTRLTVT.

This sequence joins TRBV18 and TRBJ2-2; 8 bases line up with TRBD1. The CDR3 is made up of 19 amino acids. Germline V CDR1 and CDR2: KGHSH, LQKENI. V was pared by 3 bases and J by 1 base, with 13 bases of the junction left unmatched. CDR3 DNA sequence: TGTGCCAGCTCACCCCCCTTTGGGTCCGACAGGGGGAACACCGGGGAGCTGTTTTTT. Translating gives CASSPPFGSDRGNTGELFF.

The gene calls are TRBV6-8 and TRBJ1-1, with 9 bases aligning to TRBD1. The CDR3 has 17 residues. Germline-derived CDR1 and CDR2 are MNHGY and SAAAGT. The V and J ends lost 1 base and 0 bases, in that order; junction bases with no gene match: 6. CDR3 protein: CASSYYSTGGMNTEAFF. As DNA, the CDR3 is TGTGCCAGCAGTTACTACTCGACAGGGGGGATGAACACTGAAGCTTTCTTT.

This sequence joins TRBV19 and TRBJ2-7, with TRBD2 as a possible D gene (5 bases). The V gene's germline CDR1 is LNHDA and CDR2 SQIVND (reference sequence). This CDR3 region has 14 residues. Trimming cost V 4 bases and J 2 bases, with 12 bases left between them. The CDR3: CASSTFGVTYEQYF. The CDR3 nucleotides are TGTGCCAGTAGTACCTTCGGGGTAACCTACGAGCAGTACTTC.

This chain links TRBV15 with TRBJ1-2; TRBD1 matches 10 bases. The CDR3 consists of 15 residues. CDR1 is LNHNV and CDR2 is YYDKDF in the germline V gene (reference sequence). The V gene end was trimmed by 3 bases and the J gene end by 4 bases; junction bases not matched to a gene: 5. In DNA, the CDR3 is TGTGCCACCAGCAGTCGGGACAGGGGAGGCTATGGCTACACCTTC. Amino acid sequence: CATSSRDRGGYGYTF.

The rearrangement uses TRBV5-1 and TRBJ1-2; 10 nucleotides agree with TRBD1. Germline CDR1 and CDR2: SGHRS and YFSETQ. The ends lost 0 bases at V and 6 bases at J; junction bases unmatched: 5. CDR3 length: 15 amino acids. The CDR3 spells CASSLADRGPDGYTF. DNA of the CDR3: TGCGCCAGCAGCTTGGCTGACAGGGGGCCAGATGGCTACACCTTC.

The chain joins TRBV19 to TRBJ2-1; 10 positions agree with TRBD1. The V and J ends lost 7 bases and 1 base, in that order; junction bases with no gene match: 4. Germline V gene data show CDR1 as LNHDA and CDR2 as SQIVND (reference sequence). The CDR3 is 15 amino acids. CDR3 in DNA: TGTGCCAGTAACCCGGGACAGGGGTCCTACAATGAGCAGTTCTTC. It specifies CASNPGQGSYNEQFF.

The CDR3 is CASRSIGQGRQPQHF. CDR3 DNA sequence: TGTGCCAGTAGATCAATTGGACAGGGGCGTCAGCCCCAGCATTTT. The chain combines TRBV19 with TRBJ1-5; 9 bases are a match to TRBD1. The CDR3 extends over 15 amino acids. Germline V gene sequence: CDR1 LNHDA, CDR2 SQIVND (reference sequence). Trimming took 6 bases from V and 6 from J; bases not matched to a gene: 9.

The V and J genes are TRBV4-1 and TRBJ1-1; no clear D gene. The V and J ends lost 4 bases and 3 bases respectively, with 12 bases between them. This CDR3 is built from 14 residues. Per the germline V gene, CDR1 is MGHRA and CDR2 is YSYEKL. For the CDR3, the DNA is TGCGCCAGCAGCCTGGCCCCCGGGGACACTGAAGCTTTCTTT. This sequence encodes CASSLAPGDTEAFF.

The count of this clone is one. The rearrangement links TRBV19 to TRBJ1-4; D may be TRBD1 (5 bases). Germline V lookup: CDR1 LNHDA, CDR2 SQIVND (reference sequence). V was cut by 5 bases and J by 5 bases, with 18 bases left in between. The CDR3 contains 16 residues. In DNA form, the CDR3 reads TGTGCCAGTAGTCTATATCGGGCAGGGAAAAATGAAAAACTGTTTTTT. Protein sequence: CASSLYRAGKNEKLFF.

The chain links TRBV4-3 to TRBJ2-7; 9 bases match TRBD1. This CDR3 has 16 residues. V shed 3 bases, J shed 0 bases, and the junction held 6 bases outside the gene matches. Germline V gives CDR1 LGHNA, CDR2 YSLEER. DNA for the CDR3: TGCGCCAGCAGCCAGATAACAGGGGGCTCCTCCTACGAGCAGTACTTC. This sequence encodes CASSQITGGSSYEQYF.

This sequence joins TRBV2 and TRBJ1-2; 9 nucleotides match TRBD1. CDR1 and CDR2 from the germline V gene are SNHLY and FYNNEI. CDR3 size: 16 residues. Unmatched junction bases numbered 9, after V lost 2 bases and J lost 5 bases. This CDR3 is CASSERLQGAWYGYTF. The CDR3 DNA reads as TGTGCCAGCAGTGAAAGATTACAGGGGGCTTGGTATGGCTACACCTTC.

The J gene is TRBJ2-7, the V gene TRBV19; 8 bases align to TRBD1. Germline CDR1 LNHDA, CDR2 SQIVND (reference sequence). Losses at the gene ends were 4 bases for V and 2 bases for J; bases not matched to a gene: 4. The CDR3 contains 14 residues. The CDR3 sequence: CASSTTGAPYEQYF. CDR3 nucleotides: TGTGCCAGTAGTACGACAGGGGCTCCCTACGAGCAGTACTTC.

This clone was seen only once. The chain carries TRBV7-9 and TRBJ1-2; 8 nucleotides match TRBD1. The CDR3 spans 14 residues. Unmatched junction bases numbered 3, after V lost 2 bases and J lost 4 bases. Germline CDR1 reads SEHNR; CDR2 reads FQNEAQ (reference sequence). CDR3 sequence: CASSLSGTGYGYTF. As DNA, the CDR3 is TGTGCCAGCAGCTTAAGCGGGACAGGCTATGGCTACACCTTC.

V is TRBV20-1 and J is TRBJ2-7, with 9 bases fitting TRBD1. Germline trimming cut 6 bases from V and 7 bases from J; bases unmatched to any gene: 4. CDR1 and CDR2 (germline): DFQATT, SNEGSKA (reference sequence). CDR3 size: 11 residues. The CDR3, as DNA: TGCAGTGCAGGACAGGGGAGAGAGCAGTACTTC. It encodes CSAGQGREQYF.

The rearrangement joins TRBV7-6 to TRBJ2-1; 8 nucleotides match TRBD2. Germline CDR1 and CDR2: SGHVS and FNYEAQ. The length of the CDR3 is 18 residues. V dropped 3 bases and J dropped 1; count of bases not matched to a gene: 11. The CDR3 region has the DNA TGTGCCAGCAGCTTCTTTTCTCCGGGACTAGGTTCCTACAATGAGCAGTTCTTC. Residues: CASSFFSPGLGSYNEQFF.

The CDR3 loop is CASSPTESYYGYTF. DNA of the CDR3: TGTGCCAGCAGTCCCACAGAATCCTACTATGGCTACACCTTC. This sequence joins TRBV28 and TRBJ1-2; the D is unclear. The V end was cut by 5 bases, the J end by 3 bases, with 13 bases between. CDR3 length equals 14 residues. Germline values: CDR1 MDHEN, CDR2 SYDVKM.

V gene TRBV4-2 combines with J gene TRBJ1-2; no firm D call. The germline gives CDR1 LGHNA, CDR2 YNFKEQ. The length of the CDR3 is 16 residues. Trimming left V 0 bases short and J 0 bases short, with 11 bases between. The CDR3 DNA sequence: TGTGCCAGCAGCCAAGAGTACGGAGCCTCTAACTATGGCTACACCTTC. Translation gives CASSQEYGASNYGYTF.